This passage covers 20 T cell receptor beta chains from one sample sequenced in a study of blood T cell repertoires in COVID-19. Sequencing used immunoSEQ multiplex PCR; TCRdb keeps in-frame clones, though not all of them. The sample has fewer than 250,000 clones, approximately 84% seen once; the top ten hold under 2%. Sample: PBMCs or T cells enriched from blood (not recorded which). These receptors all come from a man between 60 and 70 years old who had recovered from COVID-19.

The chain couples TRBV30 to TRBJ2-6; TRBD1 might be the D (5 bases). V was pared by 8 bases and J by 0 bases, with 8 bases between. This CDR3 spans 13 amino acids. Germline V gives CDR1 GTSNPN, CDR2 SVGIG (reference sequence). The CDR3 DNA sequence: TGTGCCCGACAGATCTCTGGGGCCAACGTCCTGACTTTC. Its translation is CARQISGANVLTF.

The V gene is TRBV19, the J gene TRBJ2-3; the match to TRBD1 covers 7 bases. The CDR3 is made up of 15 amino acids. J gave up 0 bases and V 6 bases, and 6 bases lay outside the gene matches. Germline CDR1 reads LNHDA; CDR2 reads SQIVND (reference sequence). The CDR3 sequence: CASSHDRVSTDTQYF. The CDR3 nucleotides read TGTGCCAGTAGCCACGACAGGGTCAGCACAGATACGCAGTATTTT.

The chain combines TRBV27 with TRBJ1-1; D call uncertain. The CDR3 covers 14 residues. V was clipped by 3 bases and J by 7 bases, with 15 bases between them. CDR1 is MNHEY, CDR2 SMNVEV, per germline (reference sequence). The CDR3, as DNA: TGTGCCAGCAGTTTGAAGGCACAGCGGGGTGAAGCTTTCTTT. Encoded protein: CASSLKAQRGEAFF.

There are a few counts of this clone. CDR3 region: CASSVGQGRGGYTF. DNA of the CDR3: TGTGCCAGCAGTGTAGGACAGGGGCGCGGTGGCTACACCTTC. The rearrangement joins TRBV2 to TRBJ1-2, with TRBD1 matching over 9 bases. CDR3 length equals 14 residues. From germline, CDR1 is SNHLY and CDR2 FYNNEI. V shed 4 bases, J shed 7 bases, and the junction held 7 bases outside the gene matches.

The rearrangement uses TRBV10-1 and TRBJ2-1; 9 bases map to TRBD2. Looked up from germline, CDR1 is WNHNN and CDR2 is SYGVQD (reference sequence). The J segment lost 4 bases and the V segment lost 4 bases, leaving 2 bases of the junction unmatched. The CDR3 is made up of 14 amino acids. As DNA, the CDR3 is TGCGCCAGCAGTGTCAGCGGGGGGTACAATGAGCAGTTCTTC. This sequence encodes CASSVSGGYNEQFF.

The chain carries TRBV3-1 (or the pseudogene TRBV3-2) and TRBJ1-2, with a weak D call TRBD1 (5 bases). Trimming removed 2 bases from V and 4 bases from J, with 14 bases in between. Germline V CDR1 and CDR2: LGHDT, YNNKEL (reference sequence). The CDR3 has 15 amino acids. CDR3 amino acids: CASSQSGGQGYGYTF. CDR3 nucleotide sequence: TGTGCCAGCAGCCAATCTGGCGGCCAGGGCTATGGCTACACCTTC.

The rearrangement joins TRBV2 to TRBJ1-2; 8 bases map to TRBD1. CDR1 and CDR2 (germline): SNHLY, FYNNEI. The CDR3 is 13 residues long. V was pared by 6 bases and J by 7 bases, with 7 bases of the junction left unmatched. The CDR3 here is CASRELTGGGYTF. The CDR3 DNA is TGTGCCAGCAGGGAATTAACAGGGGGTGGCTACACCTTC.

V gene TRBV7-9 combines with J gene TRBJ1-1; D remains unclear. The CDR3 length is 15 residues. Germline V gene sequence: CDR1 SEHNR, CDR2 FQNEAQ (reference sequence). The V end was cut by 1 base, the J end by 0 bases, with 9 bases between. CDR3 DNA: TGTGCCAGCAGCTTAGTCCTGGCAATGAACACTGAAGCTTTCTTT. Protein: CASSLVLAMNTEAFF.

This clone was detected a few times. CDR3 loop: CASSPQGFNEQFF. The CDR3 region has the DNA TGTGCCAGCTCACCACAGGGGTTCAATGAGCAGTTCTTC. This chain uses TRBV18 with TRBJ2-1, with D perhaps matching TRBD1 (5 bases). The V end lost 1 base, the J end lost 6 bases, and 7 bases lay between the germline ends. Looked up from germline, CDR1 is KGHSH and CDR2 is LQKENI. The CDR3 spans 13 residues.

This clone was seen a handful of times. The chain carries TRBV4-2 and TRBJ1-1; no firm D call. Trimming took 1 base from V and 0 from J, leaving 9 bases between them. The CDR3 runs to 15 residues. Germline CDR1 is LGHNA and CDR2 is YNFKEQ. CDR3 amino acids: CASSQAAQMNTEAFF. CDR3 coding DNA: TGTGCCAGCAGCCAAGCTGCCCAGATGAACACTGAAGCTTTCTTT.

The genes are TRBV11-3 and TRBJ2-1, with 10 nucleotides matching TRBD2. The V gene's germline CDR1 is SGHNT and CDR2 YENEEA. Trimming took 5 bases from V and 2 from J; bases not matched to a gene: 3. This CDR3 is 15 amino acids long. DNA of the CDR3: TGTGCCAGCAGCACAAGCGGGGGGGCCTACAATGAGCAGTTCTTC. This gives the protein CASSTSGGAYNEQFF.

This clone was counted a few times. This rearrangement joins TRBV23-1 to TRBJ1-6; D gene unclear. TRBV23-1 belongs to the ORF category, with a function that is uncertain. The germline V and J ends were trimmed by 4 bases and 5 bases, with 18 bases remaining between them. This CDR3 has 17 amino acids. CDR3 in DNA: TGCGCCAGCAGTCTCCACTTTACCACCGACAATAATTCACCCCTCCACTTT. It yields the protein CASSLHFTTDNNSPLHF.

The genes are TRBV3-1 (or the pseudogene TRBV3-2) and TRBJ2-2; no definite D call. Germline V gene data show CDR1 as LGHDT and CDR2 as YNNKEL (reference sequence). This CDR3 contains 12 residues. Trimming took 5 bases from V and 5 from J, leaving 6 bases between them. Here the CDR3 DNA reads TGTGCCAGCAGCTACGGGACCGGGGAGCTGTTTTTT. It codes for CASSYGTGELFF.

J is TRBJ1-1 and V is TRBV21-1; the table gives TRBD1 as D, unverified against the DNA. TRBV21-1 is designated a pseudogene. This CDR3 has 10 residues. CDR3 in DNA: TGTGCCAGCAGCTGGACAGAAGCTTTCTTT. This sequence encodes CASSWTEAFF.

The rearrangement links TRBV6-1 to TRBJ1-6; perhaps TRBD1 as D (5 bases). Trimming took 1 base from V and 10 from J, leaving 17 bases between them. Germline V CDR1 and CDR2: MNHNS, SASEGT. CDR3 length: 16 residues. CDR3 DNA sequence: TGTGCCAGCAGTGAAGAGGTAGGGGCGGATGGGTCACCCCTCCACTTT. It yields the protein CASSEEVGADGSPLHF.

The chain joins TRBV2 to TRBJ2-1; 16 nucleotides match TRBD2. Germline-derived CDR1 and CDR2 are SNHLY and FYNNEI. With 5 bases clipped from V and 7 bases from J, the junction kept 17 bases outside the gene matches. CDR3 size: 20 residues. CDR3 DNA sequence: TGTGCCAGCAGTCCGACCGGGACTAGCGGGGGGGTCGGCGTAACGAATGAGCAGTTCTTC. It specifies CASSPTGTSGGVGVTNEQFF. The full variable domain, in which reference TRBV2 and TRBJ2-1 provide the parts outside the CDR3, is EPEVTQTPSHQVTQMGQEVILRCVPISNHLYFYWYRQILGQKVEFLVSFYNNEISEKSEIFDDQFSVERPDGSNFTLKIRSTKLEDSAMYFCASSPTGTSGGVGVTNEQFFGPGTRLTVL.

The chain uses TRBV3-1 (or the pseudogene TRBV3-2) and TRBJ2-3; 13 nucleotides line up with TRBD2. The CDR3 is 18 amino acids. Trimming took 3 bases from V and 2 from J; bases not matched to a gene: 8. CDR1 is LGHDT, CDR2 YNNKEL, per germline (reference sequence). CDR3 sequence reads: CASSHLLAGGQITDTQYF. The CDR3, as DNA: TGTGCCAGCAGCCACTTACTAGCGGGGGGGCAGATCACAGATACGCAGTATTTT.

CDR3 sequence (DNA): TGTGCCAGCACCTTAGAGGGTGAGCAGTTCTTC. Its translation: CASTLEGEQFF. The genes are TRBV5-8 and TRBJ2-1; weak D call: TRBD2 (5 bases). Germline values: CDR1 SGHTS, CDR2 YDEGEE. V was clipped by 6 bases and J by 9 bases, with 10 bases between them. The CDR3 runs 11 residues.

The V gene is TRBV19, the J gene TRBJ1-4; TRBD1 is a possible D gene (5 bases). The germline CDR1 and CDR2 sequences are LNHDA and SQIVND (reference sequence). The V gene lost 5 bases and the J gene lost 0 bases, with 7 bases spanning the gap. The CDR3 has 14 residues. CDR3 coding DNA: TGTGCCAGTAGTGCGACAGCAACTAATGAAAAACTGTTTTTT. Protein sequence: CASSATATNEKLFF. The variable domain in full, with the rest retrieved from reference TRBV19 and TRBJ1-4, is DGGITQSPKYLFRKEGQNVTLSCEQNLNHDAMYWYRQDPGQGLRLIYYSQIVNDFQKGDIAEGYSVSREKKESFPLTVTSAQKNPTAFYLCASSATATNEKLFFGSGTQLSVL.

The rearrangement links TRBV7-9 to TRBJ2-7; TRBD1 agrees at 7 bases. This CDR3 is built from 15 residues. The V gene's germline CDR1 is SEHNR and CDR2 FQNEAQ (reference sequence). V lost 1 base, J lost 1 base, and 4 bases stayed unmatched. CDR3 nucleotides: TGTGCCAGCAGCTTAGGACAGGGACAGTCCTACGAGCAGTACTTC. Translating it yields CASSLGQGQSYEQYF.